This T cell receptor (beta chain) was found in a study of cytomegalovirus exposure and HLA in healthy donors. Study-wide points: Several of the most significant clusters appeared, in a later analysis, to be linked to common viral pathogens. A later analysis showed that HLA-associated TCR beta chains had undergone more clonal expansion than equally common others. The study put around 180 TCR beta chains on its list as cytomegalovirus-associated.

The PCR contained 60 Vbeta and 13 Jbeta primers. The table came from immunoSEQ multiplex PCR; TCRdb's copy has only in-frame clones and leaves some out. The sample holds 100,000 to 150,000 clones; over 65% are singletons and the top ten take over 15%. Germline values: CDR1 MNHEY, CDR2 SMNVEV (reference sequence). There are 15 residues in the CDR3. The junction had 13 bases not matched to a gene; V was cut back by 9 bases and J by 2 bases. On this clone: Its antigen remains unidentified.

This rearrangement joins TRBV27 to TRBJ2-7; 7 bases are a match to TRBD2. The specimen was PBMCs. This TCR was recovered from a young man in good health and CMV-seropositive. The CDR3 region is CASLQRGLRPYEQYF. CDR3 DNA: TGTGCCAGTCTTCAGCGGGGCCTTAGACCCTACGAGCAGTACTTC.